The 25 T cell receptor beta chains below come from one sample, sequenced in a study of blood T cell repertoires in COVID-19. Clones were read by immunoSEQ multiplex PCR, and TCRdb kept only the in-frame ones, dropping some. The data show around 150,000 clones, with roughly 90% seen just once and about 4.8% held by the top ten. Sequenced sample: peripheral blood. These TCRs come from a young man with COVID-19, enrolled during active disease.

The gene calls are TRBV5-6 and TRBJ1-1, with 8 bases identical to TRBD1. V dropped 2 bases and J dropped 0; count of bases not matched to a gene: 6. CDR3 size: 16 residues. Germline CDR1 SGHDT, CDR2 YYEEEE. The CDR3 DNA sequence: TGTGCCAGCAGCTTTTTCGGGACAGGAATGAACACTGAAGCTTTCTTT. Translating it yields CASSFFGTGMNTEAFF.

The rearrangement joins TRBV4-2 to TRBJ2-5, with 9 bases fitting TRBD1. In germline, CDR1 is LGHNA, CDR2 YNFKEQ. The CDR3 length is 15 residues. V was pared by 1 base and J by 0 bases, with 0 bases of the junction left unmatched. The CDR3 DNA sequence: TGTGCCAGCAGCCAAGGGGACAGGGACCAAGAGACCCAGTACTTC. Translated, it gives CASSQGDRDQETQYF.

The chain links TRBV5-4 to TRBJ2-3; D is possibly TRBD1 (6 bases). The CDR3 is 15 residues long. Trimming removed 4 bases from V and 0 bases from J, with 12 bases in between. Germline lookup yields CDR1 SGHNT and CDR2 YYREEE (reference sequence). CDR3: CASSPGTTSTDTQYF. The CDR3 DNA reads as TGTGCCAGCAGCCCCGGGACAACTAGCACAGATACGCAGTATTTT.

The chain links TRBV5-6 to TRBJ2-5, with D hard to call. V was shortened by 5 bases and J by 3 bases, with 5 bases between the two germline ends. The CDR3 totals 11 residues. The V gene's germline CDR1 is SGHDT and CDR2 YYEEEE. The CDR3 loop reads CASSFEETQYF. CDR3 sequence (DNA): TGTGCCAGCAGTTTCGAAGAGACCCAGTACTTC.

The chain joins TRBV15 to TRBJ1-2, with a weak D call TRBD1 (5 bases). Per germline, CDR1 LNHNV and CDR2 YYDKDF (reference sequence). The CDR3 has 13 amino acids. V lost 3 bases to trimming and J lost 6 bases, with 11 bases between them. For the CDR3, the DNA is TGTGCCACCAGCAGTAGCAGGGTACATGGCTACACCTTC. Protein: CATSSSRVHGYTF.

Only one count was recorded for this clone. The chain carries TRBV6-5 and TRBJ2-7; D possibly corresponds to TRBD2 (7 bases). In germline, CDR1 is MNHEY, CDR2 SVGAGI. V lost 6 bases and J 4 bases, leaving 13 bases between the germline ends. The CDR3 covers 13 residues. Here the CDR3 reads CASRAGHFYEQYF. For the CDR3, the DNA is TGTGCCAGCAGAGCGGGACACTTTTACGAGCAGTACTTC.

The gene calls are TRBV19 and TRBJ2-5; TRBD2 agrees at 13 bases. The CDR3 spans 16 residues. CDR1 and CDR2 (germline): LNHDA, SQIVND (reference sequence). J was trimmed by 5 bases and V by 4 bases; bases with no gene match: 7. This CDR3 reads CASSTSLAGGPETQYF. Written as DNA, the CDR3 is TGTGCCAGTAGTACCTCACTAGCGGGAGGGCCTGAGACCCAGTACTTC.

The gene calls are TRBV13 and TRBJ2-7; D gene uncertain. Germline V gene sequence: CDR1 PRHDT, CDR2 FYEKMQ (reference sequence). The CDR3 runs to 12 residues. Trimming left V 7 bases short and J 2 bases short, with 9 bases between. The DNA for the CDR3 is TGTGCCAGCACCCCAGGCCCCTACGAGCAGTACTTC. Protein: CASTPGPYEQYF.

The gene calls are TRBV3-1 (or the pseudogene TRBV3-2) and TRBJ1-5, with TRBD1 as a possible D gene (6 bases). The CDR3 spans 14 residues. The V end lost 4 bases, the J end lost 5 bases, and 12 bases lay between the germline ends. Germline V lookup: CDR1 LGHDT, CDR2 YNNKEL (reference sequence). The CDR3 protein is CASSRAQGYQPQHF. CDR3 nucleotide sequence: TGTGCCAGCAGCCGAGCACAGGGTTATCAGCCCCAGCATTTT.

The chain has TRBV6-6 and TRBJ1-1, with no clear D. The CDR3 contains 15 residues. The germline V and J ends were trimmed by 3 bases and 1 base, with 12 bases remaining between them. Germline-derived CDR1 and CDR2 are MNHNY and SVGAGI (reference sequence). Here the CDR3 DNA reads TGTGCCAGCAGTTATAAGCGGCGCAGGAACACTGAAGCTTTCTTT. Its protein product is CASSYKRRRNTEAFF.

V is TRBV7-9 and J is TRBJ1-1; D uncertain. CDR1 and CDR2 from the germline V gene are SEHNR and FQNEAQ (reference sequence). The V gene lost 4 bases and the J gene lost 8 bases, with 11 bases spanning the gap. The CDR3 length is 12 residues. The CDR3 DNA sequence: TGTGCCAGCAGCTCCTGGCTTCCGGAAGCTTTCTTT. As protein: CASSSWLPEAFF.

The chain joins TRBV6-5 to TRBJ2-7; D not certain. The length of the CDR3 is 15 residues. The germline V gene encodes CDR1 MNHEY and CDR2 SVGAGI. The germline V and J ends were trimmed by 0 bases and 2 bases, with 11 bases remaining between them. The CDR3 DNA reads as TGTGCCAGCAGTTACTCGGTGCGGAAAACCTACGAGCAGTACTTC. Its translation: CASSYSVRKTYEQYF.

The chain links TRBV6-1 to TRBJ2-3; 7 bases align to TRBD2. The trim removed 2 bases at V and 3 bases at J, leaving 8 bases unmatched. There are 16 residues in the CDR3. CDR1 and CDR2 (germline): MNHNS, SASEGT. The CDR3 spells CASSEQRELWTDTQYF. CDR3 bases: TGTGCCAGCAGTGAACAGCGGGAATTATGGACAGATACGCAGTATTTT.

The chain uses TRBV12-5 and TRBJ2-2; D might be TRBD1 (6 bases). The CDR3 has 16 amino acids. Germline values: CDR1 LGHNT, CDR2 FRNRAP. V was shortened by 0 bases and J by 1 base, with 9 bases between the two germline ends. The CDR3 loop is CASGLVKGGNTGELFF. In DNA, the CDR3 is TGTGCTAGTGGTTTGGTGAAAGGGGGGAACACCGGGGAGCTGTTTTTT.

This chain connects TRBV4-2 to TRBJ2-6; 8 bases align to TRBD1. Trimming removed 1 base from V and 0 bases from J; junction bases left unmatched: 5. The CDR3 sequence is 18 residues long. CDR1 is LGHNA and CDR2 is YNFKEQ in the germline V gene. DNA of the CDR3: TGTGCCAGCAGCCAAGTCGGGACAGGTAACTCTGGGGCCAACGTCCTGACTTTC. Translating gives CASSQVGTGNSGANVLTF.

The chain has TRBV6-5 and TRBJ2-7, with D possibly TRBD2 on 5 matching bases. Germline CDR1 and CDR2: MNHEY and SVGAGI. The CDR3 covers 13 residues. With 3 bases removed from V and 1 base from J, the gap between germline ends came to 7 bases. The chain's CDR3 is CASSYSGSYEQYF. In DNA form, the CDR3 reads TGTGCCAGCAGTTATTCGGGATCCTACGAGCAGTACTTC.

The chain combines TRBV7-2 with TRBJ1-1, with TRBD1 identical over 7 bases. The germline V gene encodes CDR1 SGHTA and CDR2 FQGNSA. The trim removed 1 base at V and 0 bases at J, leaving 5 bases unmatched. The CDR3 sequence is 16 residues long. In DNA form, the CDR3 reads TGTGCCAGCAGCTTAGGAAGGGGGCAAGTGAACACTGAAGCTTTCTTT. Protein sequence: CASSLGRGQVNTEAFF.

The chain has TRBV7-6 and TRBJ1-4; D is uncertain. The CDR3 loop spans 16 amino acids. Germline lookup yields CDR1 SGHVS and CDR2 FNYEAQ. Trimming cost V 5 bases and J 4 bases, with 17 bases left between them. As DNA, the CDR3 is TGTGCCAGCAGCCCCCTCGGAGCCTCAATTAATGAAAAACTGTTTTTT. Translating gives CASSPLGASINEKLFF. Full variable domain (missing parts from reference TRBV7-6 and TRBJ1-4): GAGVSQSPRYKVTKRGQDVALRCDPISGHVSLYWYRQALGQGPEFLTYFNYEAQQDKSGLPNDRFSAERPEGSISTLTIQRTEQRDSAMYRCASSPLGASINEKLFFGSGTQLSVL.

The chain has TRBV6-4 and TRBJ2-3, with TRBD1 matching 7 bases. The V segment lost 11 bases and the J segment 3 bases; nucleotides outside the gene matches: 8. Germline assignment: CDR1 MRHNA and CDR2 SNTAGT. The CDR3 loop spans 13 amino acids. The chain's CDR3 is CAVRDSGTDTQYF. The CDR3 region has the DNA TGTGCCGTCCGGGACAGTGGAACAGATACGCAGTATTTT.

The chain carries TRBV6-2 or TRBV6-3 and TRBJ2-5; D gene uncertain. CDR1 is MNHEY, CDR2 SVGEGT, per germline. V was clipped by 2 bases and J by 2 bases, with 3 bases between them. The CDR3 extends over 12 amino acids. This CDR3 is CASSYTQETQYF. The CDR3 region has the DNA TGTGCCAGCAGTTACACTCAAGAGACCCAGTACTTC.

V and J are TRBV6-2 or TRBV6-3 and TRBJ2-5; 13 bases map to TRBD2. This CDR3 has 18 amino acids. Germline assignment: CDR1 MNHEY and CDR2 SVGEGT. V dropped 2 bases and J dropped 7; count of bases not matched to a gene: 13. CDR3 DNA: TGTGCCAGCAGTTACCCGACTAGCGGGGGGTCTTTTTCCCGGACCCAGTACTTC. It yields the protein CASSYPTSGGSFSRTQYF.

This rearrangement joins TRBV5-1 to TRBJ1-2; 8 nucleotides match TRBD1. Germline CDR1 reads SGHRS; CDR2 reads YFSETQ. The junction had 5 bases not matched to a gene; V was cut back by 0 bases and J by 4 bases. CDR3 length equals 15 residues. CDR3 region: CASSLETGVGYGYTF. The CDR3 DNA reads TGCGCCAGCAGCTTGGAGACAGGGGTAGGCTATGGCTACACCTTC.

This chain uses TRBV5-8 with TRBJ2-7; 8 bases agree with TRBD1. Germline CDR1 is SGHTS and CDR2 is YDEGEE. The CDR3 has 15 amino acids. Trimming cost V 1 base and J 3 bases; bases outside gene matches: 6. CDR3 sequence reads: CASSLMLDRVYEQYF. The CDR3 region has the DNA TGTGCCAGCAGCTTGATGTTGGACAGGGTCTACGAGCAGTACTTC.

The chain joins TRBV5-4 to TRBJ2-3; 14 bases map to TRBD2. The ends lost 1 base at V and 8 bases at J; junction bases unmatched: 3. Per germline, CDR1 SGHNT and CDR2 YYREEE (reference sequence). This CDR3 comprises 15 residues. The CDR3 DNA follows: TGTGCCAGCAGCTTGTCGACTAGCGGGAGGGCTACGCAGTATTTT. It translates to CASSLSTSGRATQYF.

This chain connects TRBV7-9 to TRBJ2-7; TRBD1 is a possible D gene (6 bases). Germline CDR1 is SEHNR and CDR2 is FQNEAQ (reference sequence). Deletions cut 0 bases from V and 3 bases from J, with 18 bases between. CDR3 size: 17 residues. The CDR3, as DNA: TGTGCCAGCAGCTTAGCGCTCGGACAGCTCACAAACTACGAGCAGTACTTC. This translates into CASSLALGQLTNYEQYF.